The 20 T cell receptor beta chains below all came from one sample that was sequenced in a study of patients and donors after allogeneic stem cell transplantation. TCRdb re-called the RT-PCR reads through MiXCR, storing one row per CDR3 protein. Among over 400,000 distinct CDR3 sequences, roughly 17% were seen once, and the ten largest hold just over 7%. Sequencing was performed on blood, either unsorted or a sorted T cell fraction (not recorded which). The receptors were gathered from a human donor who was either an allogeneic HSCT recipient or a stem cell or donor lymphocyte infusion donor (not recorded which). It is not recorded whose cells these are; they may come from a transplant donor.

The sample holds a few counts of this clonotype. This chain connects TRBV9 to TRBJ2-1; the D gene is possibly TRBD2 (6 bases). V lost 3 bases and J lost 8, with 18 bases in between. CDR1 is SGDLS and CDR2 is YYNGEE in the germline V gene. This CDR3 comprises 15 residues. CDR3 nucleotides: TGTGCCAGCAGCGCTCGGGACGGGGAGGTTGATGAGCAGTTCTTC. This translates into CASSARDGEVDEQFF.

The CDR3 DNA is TGTGCCACCAGTCCGCAGCGGGGCTACGAGCAGTACTTC. This translates into CATSPQRGYEQYF. V gene TRBV15 combines with J gene TRBJ2-7; 7 nucleotides match TRBD2. This CDR3 region has 13 residues. V trimming: 6 bases; J trimming: 3 bases; junction bases outside the gene matches: 5. Germline V gene data show CDR1 as LNHNV and CDR2 as YYDKDF (reference sequence). Complete variable domain (other parts from reference TRBV15 and TRBJ2-7): DAMVIQNPRYQVTQFGKPVTLSCSQTLNHNVMYWYQQKSSQAPKLLFHYYDKDFNNEADTPDNFQSRRPNTSFCFLDIRSPGLGDTAMYLCATSPQRGYEQYFGPGTRLTVT.

This clonotype was seen at least ten times. The chain recombines TRBV5-1 with TRBJ2-7; D gene uncertain. This CDR3 spans 12 amino acids. The germline CDR1 and CDR2 sequences are SGHRS and YFSETQ. Trimming pared 3 bases from V and 4 bases from J, leaving 8 bases between. The CDR3 region has the DNA TGCGCCAGCAGCTGGGGATCTTACGAGCAGTACTTC. As protein: CASSWGSYEQYF.

This CDR3 is CASSPEREGRTGELFF. The CDR3 DNA reads TGTGCCAGCAGCCCCGAACGGGAGGGCCGCACCGGGGAGCTGTTTTTT. The chain joins TRBV7-9 to TRBJ2-2, with TRBD2 matching over 8 bases. The ends lost 5 bases at V and 4 bases at J; junction bases unmatched: 9. CDR3 size: 16 residues. CDR1 is SEHNR, CDR2 FQNEAQ, per germline (reference sequence).

The CDR3: CASHEKRLAGSAFF. In DNA, the CDR3 is TGTGCCAGCCACGAAAAACGGCTAGCGGGCTCCGCCTTCTTC. V usage is TRBV7-9 and J usage is TRBJ2-1; TRBD2 matches at 8 bases. V was pared by 8 bases and J by 16 bases, with 19 bases of the junction left unmatched. In germline, CDR1 is SEHNR, CDR2 FQNEAQ (reference sequence). CDR3 length: 14 amino acids.

This clonotype was seen a single time. The gene calls are TRBV20-1 and TRBJ1-2, with D unresolved. Germline values: CDR1 DFQATT, CDR2 SNEGSKA (reference sequence). The CDR3 is 15 amino acids. The V and J ends lost 0 bases and 5 bases respectively, with 16 bases between them. CDR3 protein: CSARDSRRSVYGYTF. CDR3 sequence (DNA): TGCAGTGCTAGAGATTCTAGACGCTCGGTTTATGGCTACACCTTC.

In this sample, this clonotype turned up a few times. This rearrangement joins TRBV11-2 to TRBJ2-1; 8 positions agree with TRBD2. There are 18 residues in the CDR3. Germline V gene data show CDR1 as SGHAT and CDR2 as FQNNGV. J gave up 2 bases and V 5 bases, and 14 bases lay outside the gene matches. DNA of the CDR3: TGTGCCAGCAGCCAAAGGGCCTTAGCGGGATGGGCCTACAATGAGCAGTTCTTC. This codes for CASSQRALAGWAYNEQFF.

V and J are TRBV12-5 and TRBJ2-7; 7 bases line up with TRBD1. V trimming: 7 bases; J trimming: 3 bases; junction bases outside the gene matches: 9. Germline V gene data show CDR1 as LGHNT and CDR2 as FRNRAP. This CDR3 region has 14 residues. The CDR3 spells CASVPGQRVYEQYF. CDR3 nucleotide sequence: TGTGCTAGTGTACCGGGACAGAGAGTCTACGAGCAGTACTTC.

The V call is TRBV5-1, the J call TRBJ1-6, with 10 bases lining up with TRBD1. This CDR3 spans 14 amino acids. Germline V gene sequence: CDR1 SGHRS, CDR2 YFSETQ. The V gene end was trimmed by 4 bases and the J gene end by 8 bases; junction bases not matched to a gene: 3. The CDR3 region has the DNA TGCGCCAGCAGCCGACAGGGGGCTGATTCACCCCTCCACTTT. As protein: CASSRQGADSPLHF.

Notes on this clonotype: One junction end does not reproduce the germline sequence, and a read error may be involved. The chain recombines TRBV2 with TRBJ2-7; D is unresolved. Germline CDR1 and CDR2: SNHLY and FYNNEI. This CDR3 has 12 residues. CDR3 in DNA: TGTGCCCGACGGGTATACACCTACAAGCAGTACTTC. Translating it yields CARRVYTYKQYF.

This chain uses TRBV7-9 with TRBJ2-7, with D possibly being TRBD1 or TRBD2 (5 bases each). CDR1 and CDR2 (germline): SEHNR, FQNEAQ (reference sequence). V lost 4 bases and J lost 5, with 18 bases in between. This CDR3 has 15 residues. CDR3 protein: CASSSTGTRPDEQYF. The CDR3 nucleotides read TGTGCCAGCAGCTCTACCGGGACCCGGCCCGACGAGCAGTACTTC.

The chain is built from TRBV4-1 and TRBJ2-2, with unresolved D. CDR3 length: 18 residues. Trimming removed 1 base from V and 4 bases from J, with 19 bases in between. Germline V gene data show CDR1 as MGHRA and CDR2 as YSYEKL. CDR3 coding DNA: TGCGCCAGCAGCCAAGGCCCGGGCCTCAGATGGGGCACCGGGGAGCTGTTTTTT. Its protein is CASSQGPGLRWGTGELFF.

This clonotype was found many times. J is TRBJ1-1 and V is TRBV5-1; D is perhaps TRBD1 (5 bases). This CDR3 is 17 amino acids long. Trimming cost V 0 bases and J 1 base, with 16 bases left between them. CDR1 and CDR2 from the germline V gene are SGHRS and YFSETQ. DNA of the CDR3: TGCGCCAGCAGCTTGGCCAAGTGGCAGGGCCAGAACACTGAAGCTTTCTTT. Its translation: CASSLAKWQGQNTEAFF.

The chain links TRBV12-3 or TRBV12-4 to TRBJ2-7; perhaps TRBD2 as D (5 bases). V lost 3 bases and J lost 1, with 10 bases in between. The CDR3 covers 14 residues. CDR3 nucleotide sequence: TGTGCCAGCAGTTTTGGCGGGTGGTCCTACGAGCAGTACTTC. Amino acid sequence: CASSFGGWSYEQYF.

At least ten counts were recorded for this clonotype. The chain uses TRBV11-2 and TRBJ2-2; perhaps D is TRBD1 or TRBD2 (5 bases each). V was cut by 0 bases and J by 1 base, with 9 bases left in between. The CDR3 totals 16 residues. Germline loops: CDR1 SGHAT, CDR2 FQNNGV. The CDR3 reads CASSLEGRKNTGELFF. The CDR3, as DNA: TGTGCCAGCAGCTTAGAGGGACGGAAGAACACCGGGGAGCTGTTTTTT.

Many counts were recorded for this clonotype. The chain combines TRBV10-3 with TRBJ2-1, with 7 bases matching TRBD2. The germline V gene encodes CDR1 ENHRY and CDR2 SYGVKD. The V and J ends lost 7 bases and 3 bases, in that order; junction bases with no gene match: 9. The CDR3 spans 15 residues. The CDR3 DNA reads as TGTGCCATCAAGAATAGAGCGGGGATCTACAATGAGCAGTTCTTC. Its translation is CAIKNRAGIYNEQFF.

The V gene is TRBV7-9, the J gene TRBJ1-2, with no clear D. The CDR3 has 12 residues. Trimming stripped 1 base from V and 11 bases from J, with 11 bases between. Germline-derived CDR1 and CDR2 are SEHNR and FQNEAQ (reference sequence). CDR3 DNA: TGTGCCAGCAGCTTAGGACCCATCGGTTACACCTTC. Its translation: CASSLGPIGYTF.

The rearrangement links TRBV20-1 to TRBJ2-7; D is unresolved. The CDR3 sequence is 12 residues long. The V and J ends lost 7 bases and 3 bases respectively, with 13 bases between them. Germline values: CDR1 DFQATT, CDR2 SNEGSKA (reference sequence). This CDR3 reads CSVKVGNYEQYF. As DNA, the CDR3 is TGCAGTGTCAAGGTGGGGAACTACGAGCAGTACTTC.

This clonotype showed up just a few times. The V gene is TRBV7-9, the J gene TRBJ1-1; D call uncertain. V was trimmed by 8 bases and J by 0 bases, leaving 13 bases between them. The CDR3 length is 14 residues. The germline V gene has CDR1 SEHNR and CDR2 FQNEAQ (reference sequence). The CDR3 sequence: CASFRRAMNTEAFF. Here the CDR3 DNA reads TGTGCCAGCTTCCGAAGGGCAATGAACACTGAAGCTTTCTTT.

This clonotype has a handful of counts. This chain uses TRBV19 with TRBJ2-1; 7 bases align to TRBD1. V gave up 8 bases and J gave up 8 bases; unmatched junction bases: 15. In germline, CDR1 is LNHDA, CDR2 SQIVND (reference sequence). CDR3 length: 15 residues. The CDR3 region is CASHIQTGEFDEQFF. Here the CDR3 DNA reads TGTGCCAGTCACATCCAAACAGGGGAATTCGATGAGCAGTTCTTC.